This record looks at one T cell receptor beta chain sequence and its context. The data were obtained in a study of blood T cell repertoires in COVID-19. Study context: Spain, Italy and the United States supplied samples that represented acute and convalescent COVID-19. T cells, B-cell-depleted T cells, or PBMCs supplied cDNA or gDNA.

This table comes from immunoSEQ multiplex PCR, and its TCRdb copy is limited to in-frame clones, with some not included. The sample shows under 60,000 clones, roughly 85% of them seen only once. Material: peripheral blood. The TCR comes from a human donor in a cohort sampled during active COVID-19.

The CDR3 coding sequence is TGTGCCAGCAGCCAAGATCCGGGGGAAGGAGCCAAAAACATTCAGTACTTC. Translated, it gives CASSQDPGEGAKNIQYF. The chain uses TRBV4-2 and TRBJ2-4; D is possibly TRBD2 (6 bases). The CDR3 loop spans 17 amino acids. The ends were cut back, 0 bases at V and 0 bases at J, with 12 bases in the middle. Germline CDR1 is LGHNA and CDR2 is YNFKEQ.